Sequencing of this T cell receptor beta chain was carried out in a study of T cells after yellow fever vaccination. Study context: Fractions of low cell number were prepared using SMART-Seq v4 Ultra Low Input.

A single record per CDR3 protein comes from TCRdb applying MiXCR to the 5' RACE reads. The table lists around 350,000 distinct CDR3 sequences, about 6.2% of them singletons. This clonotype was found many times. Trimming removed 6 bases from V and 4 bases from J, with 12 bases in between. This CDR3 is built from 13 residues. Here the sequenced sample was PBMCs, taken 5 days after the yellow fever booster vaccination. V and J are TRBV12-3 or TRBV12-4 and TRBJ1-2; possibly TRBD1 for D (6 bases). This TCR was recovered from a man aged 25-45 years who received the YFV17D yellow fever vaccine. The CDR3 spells CASSLGTPYGYTF. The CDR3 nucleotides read TGTGCCAGCAGCCTAGGGACACCCTATGGCTACACCTTC.